Shown below are 13 T cell receptor beta chains from a single sample sequenced in a study of technical replicates of blood from a handful of donors. Profiled with immunoSEQ multiplex PCR; TCRdb holds only in-frame clones, not every one. The data hold more than 60,000 clones, with around 92% observed a single time. The specimen was T cells isolated from PBMCs. These receptors were taken from a human donor in good health.

The J gene is TRBJ2-5, the V gene TRBV5-4, with 8 bases identical to TRBD2. Unmatched junction bases numbered 9, after V lost 4 bases and J lost 7 bases. CDR1 and CDR2 (germline): SGHNT, YYREEE (reference sequence). This CDR3 region has 14 residues. The DNA of the CDR3 is TGTGCCAGCAGCGCCTGGACTAGCTCTGGGACCCAGTACTTC. Protein sequence: CASSAWTSSGTQYF.

The chain couples TRBV12-5 to TRBJ2-1, with 7 positions matching TRBD1. The V segment lost 7 bases and the J segment 5 bases; nucleotides outside the gene matches: 5. The germline gives CDR1 LGHNT, CDR2 FRNRAP. The CDR3 is 13 amino acids. The CDR3 loop reads CASVGRGNNEQFF. The DNA of the CDR3 is TGTGCTAGTGTCGGCAGGGGGAACAATGAGCAGTTCTTC.

V is TRBV29-1 and J is TRBJ2-5; perhaps TRBD1 as D (5 bases). The DNA end favors TRBJ2-7, so the J call may be wrong. Per the germline V gene, CDR1 is SQVTM and CDR2 is ANQGSEA. This CDR3 contains 13 residues. The CDR3 loop is CSVVIGVRYEQYF. In nucleotides, the CDR3 is TGCAGCGTTGTTATAGGGGTGCGGTACGAGCAGTACTTC.

The chain combines TRBV9 with TRBJ2-3, with D tentatively TRBD1 (6 bases). This CDR3 spans 17 amino acids. Trimming pared 3 bases from V and 4 bases from J, leaving 21 bases between. Germline CDR1 and CDR2: SGDLS and YYNGEE. The CDR3 reads CASSALVRGSGADTQYF. The CDR3 DNA is TGTGCCAGCAGCGCCCTCGTGAGGGGTTCAGGGGCAGATACGCAGTATTTT.

This chain links TRBV18 with TRBJ1-5, with 10 positions matching TRBD1. The junction had 5 bases not matched to a gene; V was cut back by 3 bases and J by 3 bases. Germline V gene data show CDR1 as KGHSH and CDR2 as LQKENI. The CDR3 is made up of 16 amino acids. The CDR3 here is CASSPPGQGYNQPQHF. The CDR3 nucleotides are TGTGCCAGCTCACCTCCGGGACAGGGGTACAATCAGCCCCAGCATTTT. Full variable domain (missing parts from reference TRBV18 and TRBJ1-5): NAGVMQNPRHLVRRRGQEARLRCSPMKGHSHVYWYRQLPEEGLKFMVYLQKENIIDESGMPKERFSAEFPKEGPSILRIQQVVRGDSAAYFCASSPPGQGYNQPQHFGDGTRLSIL.

This chain connects TRBV19 to TRBJ1-5; 7 bases map to TRBD1. The V gene's germline CDR1 is LNHDA and CDR2 SQIVND (reference sequence). V shed 3 bases, J shed 6 bases, and the junction held 11 bases outside the gene matches. The CDR3 contains 16 residues. This CDR3 is CASSMEGQRLTQPQHF. The CDR3 DNA follows: TGTGCCAGTAGTATGGAGGGACAGAGGTTGACTCAGCCCCAGCATTTT.

The chain has TRBV19 and TRBJ1-1; no reliable D call. The germline CDR1 and CDR2 sequences are LNHDA and SQIVND (reference sequence). The CDR3 covers 13 residues. V was cut by 4 bases and J by 1 base, with 7 bases left in between. CDR3 DNA sequence: TGTGCCAGTAGTAGACTTGAGAACACTGAAGCTTTCTTT. Protein product: CASSRLENTEAFF.

The chain is built from TRBV4-3 and TRBJ2-7, with 11 positions matching TRBD2. The CDR3 has 19 amino acids. The ends lost 1 base at V and 0 bases at J; junction bases unmatched: 11. CDR1 and CDR2 from the germline V gene are LGHNA and YSLEER. The CDR3 loop reads CASSQVSRTSGPHSYEQYF. DNA of the CDR3: TGCGCCAGCAGCCAAGTAAGCCGGACTAGCGGGCCCCACTCCTACGAGCAGTACTTC.

In this sample, this clone turned up once. Written as DNA, the CDR3 is TGTGCCAGTACAGGAGGAGGGTACGTCAATCAGCCCCAGCATTTT. This translates into CASTGGGYVNQPQHF. The chain is built from TRBV19 and TRBJ1-5; D gene ambiguous. Trimming took off 7 bases at V and 3 bases at J, with 16 bases between the two ends. Per the germline V gene, CDR1 is LNHDA and CDR2 is SQIVND (reference sequence). The CDR3 length is 15 residues.

This CDR3 reads CASSTPRGGGLYGYTF. CDR3 coding DNA: TGTGCCAGCAGTACCCCGCGTGGGGGGGGATTGTATGGCTACACCTTC. The chain employs TRBV28 and TRBJ1-2; the D gene is possibly TRBD1 (5 bases). CDR1 MDHEN and CDR2 SYDVKM come from the germline V gene. The V end was cut by 5 bases, the J end by 5 bases, with 21 bases between. This CDR3 is 16 amino acids long.

The chain recombines TRBV28 with TRBJ1-5; 8 bases line up with TRBD1. The CDR3 loop spans 14 amino acids. Per the germline V gene, CDR1 is MDHEN and CDR2 is SYDVKM. The J segment lost 4 bases and the V segment lost 6 bases, leaving 5 bases of the junction unmatched. The CDR3 DNA is TGTGCCAGCAGAAATACAGGGGGAAATCAGCCCCAGCATTTT. Residues: CASRNTGGNQPQHF.

This chain uses TRBV30 with TRBJ1-4; D not certain. The germline V and J ends were trimmed by 1 base and 17 bases, with 14 bases remaining between them. Germline lookup yields CDR1 GTSNPN and CDR2 SVGIG (reference sequence). CDR3 length: 11 residues. This CDR3 reads CAWSAEREPFF. CDR3 DNA sequence: TGTGCCTGGAGTGCCGAAAGAGAGCCCTTTTTT.

The rearrangement uses TRBV11-2 and TRBJ2-1, with 11 bases identical to TRBD2. This CDR3 region has 16 residues. Germline values: CDR1 SGHAT, CDR2 FQNNGV. Trimming at V came to 1 base and at J to 9 bases, leaving 8 bases not matched to a gene. The DNA of the CDR3 is TGTGCCAGCAGCTTAGGGGTGACTAGCGGGATCGGTGAGCAGTTCTTC. This gives the protein CASSLGVTSGIGEQFF.